This TCR beta chain was captured in a study of blood T cell repertoires in COVID-19 (dated by TCRdb to the early 2020s). General notes on the study: Samples covering the acute and convalescent phases of COVID-19 were provided by collaborators in the United States, Italy and Spain. Nearly every sample came with metadata listing a de-identified subject ID, COVID-19 status, age in years and sex. The repertoires were released in a freely available public database intended as a resource for research on the immune response to SARS-CoV-2. The samples were drawn from two sources: the first 160 participants of the ongoing ImmuneRACE study, and 1,254 subjects contributed by 6 global collaborators. The material from the prospective study consisted of cDNA or gDNA derived from T cells, B-cell-depleted T cells, or PBMCs. Where available, HLA class I and class II types were obtained from metadata supplied by the sample provider rather than from assay-based typing. Subjects who had been exposed to COVID-19, were actively infected with it, or had recovered from it provided the deeply sampled blood TCRbeta repertoires that made up the dataset. Study-level results and caveats: The amount of clinical and demographic metadata varied by source and participant and was provided uncurated.

The collaborating institutions used their own protocols to collect whole blood in K2EDTA tubes. For TCRbeta analysis, collaborator samples were shipped as frozen whole blood, as isolated PBMCs, or as DNA extracted from either sample type. V drops 2 bases and J drops 2 bases, leaving 5 bases in between. The CDR3 starts with the cysteine, ends with the phenylalanine, and has 13 residues. Only the CDR3 portion is preserved as DNA: 39 bases, with reading frame beginning at the first base. The germline V gene specifies SGHTA as CDR1 and FQGTGA as CDR2. As to this clone: Its specific antigen is unknown. No base qualities exist here, and no much larger clone lies one base off it.

TCRbeta CDR3 regions were amplified from genomic DNA by means of the immunoSEQ Assay, a bias-controlled multiplex PCR. On the study's bioinformatics: Within the assay, amplification of reference gene primers was used to estimate how many nucleated cells each sample contained. Sequence reads were collapsed and filtered to measure the absolute abundance of every unique TCRbeta CDR3 rearrangement. For each sample, productive Simpson clonality was calculated as the square root of Simpson's diversity index across productive rearrangements. TCRdb's version of the immuneACCESS table is confined to in-frame rearrangements and falls short of the full clone set. An unresolved V gene accounts for under half of the shortfall where checked; the remainder is of unknown origin. V and J calls and clone size are as listed in that table; D and trimming were resolved from the DNA. The table for this sample lists over 100,000 clones; approximately 80% of them were counted only once. The ten largest clonotypes hold roughly 4% of the sample.

Here the chain combines TRBV7-3 and TRBJ2-3; the D gene assignment is ambiguous. This receptor was obtained from a human donor in a cohort sampled during active COVID-19. Sequencing was carried out using peripheral blood. The CDR3 protein: CASSLLYTDTQYF. The sequence in DNA is TGTGCCAGCAGCTTACTATACACAGATACGCAGTATTTT.